This T cell receptor beta chain was captured by sequencing in a study of Ad26.COV2.S vaccination and SARS-CoV-2 variants. Overall study context: Donor had been placed in the Ad26.COV2.S arm of the COV1001 trial.

Treatment described: approximately 18 received Ad26.COV2.S at low or high dose, single or two shots; about 5 received placebo; per-sample allocation not given. Collection of the samples took place on day 63 after the first injection of vaccine or placebo. Losses at the gene ends were 2 bases for V and 4 bases for J; bases not matched to a gene: 5. This CDR3 spans 16 amino acids. Per germline, CDR1 LGHNA and CDR2 YNFKEQ. The protocol was immunoSEQ multiplex PCR, while the TCRdb copy is restricted to in-frame clones and leaves out a portion. The table includes 300,000 to 500,000 clones, approximately 91% detected once.

The gene calls are TRBV4-2 and TRBJ2-7; TRBD2 aligns across 13 bases. This TCR derives from a person aged 18-65 years who received the Ad26.COV2.S COVID-19 vaccine or a placebo. Sequencing used peripheral blood, obtained in a trial of Ad26.COV2.S vaccine versus placebo. CDR3 sequence: CASSQLGLAGDYEQYF. The CDR3 DNA reads TGTGCCAGCAGCCAACTAGGACTAGCGGGGGATTACGAGCAGTACTTC.